These T cell receptor beta chains were read from a single sample in a study of metastatic and nonmetastatic thyroid tumors. TCRdb reanalyzed the PCR reads via MiXCR. The table records 15,000 or so clones, roughly 25% of them present only once. Material: tumor tissue. The origin of the receptors is a female donor with papillary thyroid cancer or a benign thyroid nodule (not recorded which). Some clones in this sample may be carry-over from other donors' samples. The CDR3 runs from the conserved cysteine through the conserved F or W. Each record gives: J gene, V gene, D gene, clone size, CDR3 DNA, CDR3 protein. A D gene is named only where the DNA matches it firmly. Clone size is shown for a subset of rows, as once, few, many or a class of expanded clone.

j_gene: TRBJ1-4
v_gene: TRBV6-1
d_gene: TRBD1
abundance: -
CDR3nt: TGTGCCAGCAGTAGACAGGGTGGGAATGAAAAACTGTTTTTT
CDR3aa: CASSRQGGNEKLFF

j_gene: TRBJ1-1
v_gene: TRBV7-8
d_gene: -
abundance: many
CDR3nt: TGTGCCAGCAGCTTCAACAGTCAGAACACTGAAGCTTTCTTT
CDR3aa: CASSFNSQNTEAFF

j_gene: TRBJ1-5
v_gene: TRBV2
d_gene: -
abundance: medium-sized
CDR3nt: TGTGCCAGCAGCCCAGCACGGGGGGACAATCAGCCCCAGCATTTT
CDR3aa: CASSPARGDNQPQHF

j_gene: TRBJ2-6
v_gene: TRBV20-1
d_gene: -
abundance: -
CDR3nt: TGCAGTGCCATTGATCCCGGGGCCAACGTCCTGACTTTC
CDR3aa: CSAIDPGANVLTF

j_gene: TRBJ1-2
v_gene: TRBV19
d_gene: TRBD1
abundance: medium-sized
CDR3nt: TGTGCCAGTAGTATCCGACAGGGGTCGCCTGGCTACACCTTC
CDR3aa: CASSIRQGSPGYTF

j_gene: TRBJ1-1
v_gene: TRBV6-1
d_gene: TRBD1
abundance: medium-sized
CDR3nt: TGTGCCAGCAGTGATCAACGACAGGGGTCGACTGAAGCTTTCTTT
CDR3aa: CASSDQRQGSTEAFF

j_gene: TRBJ2-2
v_gene: TRBV6-4
d_gene: TRBD2
abundance: medium-sized
CDR3nt: TGTGCCAGCAGTGGGACTAGCACCGGGGAGCTGTTTTTT
CDR3aa: CASSGTSTGELFF

j_gene: TRBJ1-4
v_gene: TRBV30
d_gene: -
abundance: few
CDR3nt: TGTGCCTGGGGGACCGCAGCTCATAGTGAAAAACTGTTTTTT
CDR3aa: CAWGTAAHSEKLFF

j_gene: TRBJ1-1
v_gene: TRBV6-1
d_gene: -
abundance: medium-sized
CDR3nt: TGTGCCAGCAGTTTAGACAGGACCTTAGAAGCTTTCTTT
CDR3aa: CASSLDRTLEAFF

j_gene: TRBJ2-1
v_gene: TRBV18
d_gene: TRBD1
abundance: many
CDR3nt: TGTGCCAGCTCTGGGGACAGGAGATACAATGAGCAGTTCTTC
CDR3aa: CASSGDRRYNEQFF

j_gene: TRBJ1-5
v_gene: TRBV30
d_gene: -
abundance: -
CDR3nt: TGTGCCTGGAGTGGGGGGACCGGGACGGCAAATCAGCCCCAGCATTTT
CDR3aa: CAWSGGTGTANQPQHF

j_gene: TRBJ2-5
v_gene: TRBV4-3
d_gene: -
abundance: -
CDR3nt: TGCGCCAGCAGCCAAGATCTGGAGGGATTAACCCAGTACTTC
CDR3aa: CASSQDLEGLTQYF

j_gene: TRBJ2-7
v_gene: TRBV19
d_gene: -
abundance: few
CDR3nt: TGTGCCAGTTCTAGCGACCCCATGAGCTCCTACGAGCAGTACTTC
CDR3aa: CASSSDPMSSYEQYF

j_gene: TRBJ2-5
v_gene: TRBV5-1
d_gene: -
abundance: many
CDR3nt: TGCGCCAGCAGCTTTAGGGGCGGATCGAGGGAGACCCAGTACTTC
CDR3aa: CASSFRGGSRETQYF

j_gene: TRBJ2-7
v_gene: TRBV19
d_gene: -
abundance: medium-sized
CDR3nt: TGTGCCAGTAGTGCAGGGTATCTGTCGGTGCAGTACTTC
CDR3aa: CASSAGYLSVQYF

j_gene: TRBJ1-3
v_gene: TRBV2
d_gene: -
abundance: few
CDR3nt: TGTTCCAGCTATAGGCCAGGGATCTCTGTAAACACCATATATTTT
CDR3aa: CSSYRPGISVNTIYF

j_gene: TRBJ2-1
v_gene: TRBV6-5
d_gene: -
abundance: many
CDR3nt: TGTGCCAGCAGTTACTCGGCCAGATATGGAGAGTTCTTC
CDR3aa: CASSYSARYGEFF

j_gene: TRBJ2-4
v_gene: TRBV4-2
d_gene: -
abundance: few
CDR3nt: TGTGCCAGCAGCCAGACGGGGCACATTCAGTACTTC
CDR3aa: CASSQTGHIQYF

j_gene: TRBJ1-1
v_gene: TRBV5-1
d_gene: -
abundance: medium-sized
CDR3nt: TGCGCCAGCAGCTTGGCCGGACAGACGAACACTGAAGCTTTCTTT
CDR3aa: CASSLAGQTNTEAFF

j_gene: TRBJ2-7
v_gene: TRBV5-5
d_gene: -
abundance: many
CDR3nt: TGTGCCAGCAGCCTGGGACTCCGGAGTGGCTACGAGCAGTACTTC
CDR3aa: CASSLGLRSGYEQYF

j_gene: TRBJ1-2
v_gene: TRBV9
d_gene: -
abundance: many
CDR3nt: TGTGCCAGCAGCGTAGGCCAGTCCTATGGCTACACCTTC
CDR3aa: CASSVGQSYGYTF

j_gene: TRBJ2-6
v_gene: TRBV9
d_gene: -
abundance: many
CDR3nt: TGTGCCAGCAGCGTTTCAGGGTCGGGGGTCTCTGGGGCCAACGTCCTGACTTTC
CDR3aa: CASSVSGSGVSGANVLTF

j_gene: TRBJ2-7
v_gene: TRBV28
d_gene: -
abundance: many
CDR3nt: TGTGCCAGCAGTTCTGGAGACGAGCAGCACTTC
CDR3aa: CASSSGDEQHF

j_gene: TRBJ1-1
v_gene: TRBV6-1
d_gene: -
abundance: many
CDR3nt: TGTGCCAGCAGTCGGGGCCCTGAAGTCACTGAAGCTTTCTTT
CDR3aa: CASSRGPEVTEAFF

j_gene: TRBJ1-2
v_gene: TRBV12-3/TRBV12-4
d_gene: -
abundance: -
CDR3nt: TGTGCGAGCAGGCTTGGGACCTTGCGGGGGGGGTATGGCTACACCTTC
CDR3aa: CASRLGTLRGGYGYTF

j_gene: TRBJ2-3
v_gene: TRBV5-1
d_gene: -
abundance: -
CDR3nt: TGCGCCAGCGGGTTCCGGAGTAGCACAGATACGCAGTATTTT
CDR3aa: CASGFRSSTDTQYF

j_gene: TRBJ2-2
v_gene: TRBV6-2/TRBV6-3
d_gene: -
abundance: few
CDR3nt: TGTGCCAGCAGACTTGTTTATCGGGACACCTGGGAGCTGTTTTTT
CDR3aa: CASRLVYRDTWELFF

j_gene: TRBJ2-5
v_gene: TRBV7-8
d_gene: TRBD2
abundance: many
CDR3nt: TGTGCCAGCAGCTTAGATAGCGCCGCCCTCGGGAGGAAGACCCAGTACTTC
CDR3aa: CASSLDSAALGRKTQYF

j_gene: TRBJ2-2
v_gene: TRBV12-3/TRBV12-4
d_gene: TRBD2
abundance: -
CDR3nt: TGTGCCAGCAGTTTTCGGACTAGCGGGAGTGTTCTGTTTTTT
CDR3aa: CASSFRTSGSVLFF

j_gene: TRBJ1-2
v_gene: TRBV6-6
d_gene: -
abundance: few
CDR3nt: TGTGCCAGCAGTTATAGAGGGGACGGGGGCTACACCTTC
CDR3aa: CASSYRGDGGYTF

j_gene: TRBJ2-7
v_gene: TRBV15
d_gene: -
abundance: medium-sized
CDR3nt: TGTGCCACCAGCAGAGATCTGGGGTACGAGCAGTACTTC
CDR3aa: CATSRDLGYEQYF

j_gene: TRBJ1-6
v_gene: TRBV6-1
d_gene: -
abundance: medium-sized
CDR3nt: TGTGCCAGCAGTGAAAAGGGCAGACTTTCACCCCTCCACTTT
CDR3aa: CASSEKGRLSPLHF

j_gene: TRBJ2-7
v_gene: TRBV28
d_gene: -
abundance: few
CDR3nt: TGTGCCAGCAGTGCCCACGACAGGCTCACCTCCTACGAGCAGTACTTC
CDR3aa: CASSAHDRLTSYEQYF

j_gene: TRBJ1-2
v_gene: TRBV7-6
d_gene: -
abundance: many
CDR3nt: TGTGCCAGCAGCTTAGCTTATGGGGCTGGCTACACCTTC
CDR3aa: CASSLAYGAGYTF

j_gene: TRBJ2-7
v_gene: TRBV7-3
d_gene: -
abundance: few
CDR3nt: TGTGCCAGCAGCTTATATACGGGCTCCTACGAGCAGTACTTC
CDR3aa: CASSLYTGSYEQYF

j_gene: TRBJ1-1
v_gene: TRBV2
d_gene: TRBD1
abundance: -
CDR3nt: TGTGCCAGCAGTGAAGGACGGACAGGGAACACTGAAGCTTTCTTT
CDR3aa: CASSEGRTGNTEAFF

j_gene: TRBJ2-1
v_gene: TRBV20-1
d_gene: -
abundance: -
CDR3nt: TGCAGTGCCTCGAGTGGTCGGGGGTTAGACAATGAGCAGTTCTTC
CDR3aa: CSASSGRGLDNEQFF

j_gene: TRBJ1-3
v_gene: TRBV7-6
d_gene: -
abundance: few
CDR3nt: TGTGCTAGCAGCACAACTGGAAACACCATATATTTT
CDR3aa: CASSTTGNTIYF

j_gene: TRBJ2-7
v_gene: TRBV5-1
d_gene: -
abundance: -
CDR3nt: TGCGCCAGCAGCTTGGCACTGTTCGGAACCTACGAGCAGTACTTC
CDR3aa: CASSLALFGTYEQYF

j_gene: TRBJ1-2
v_gene: TRBV29-1
d_gene: TRBD1
abundance: -
CDR3nt: TGCAGCGTTGATGGGGGGACAGGGGTAACCTCAGGCTACACCTTC
CDR3aa: CSVDGGTGVTSGYTF

j_gene: TRBJ1-2
v_gene: TRBV6-2/TRBV6-3
d_gene: -
abundance: few
CDR3nt: TGTGCCAGCAGTTACGGGGGGCCCTGGATGGGTGGCTACACCTTC
CDR3aa: CASSYGGPWMGGYTF